This TCR beta chain stems from a study of blood T cells in healthy people across ages. Next came a second PCR, run for roughly 6 to 11 cycles, which used a sample-barcoded 5' primer along with a J-beta primer mix. Via MiXCR, TCRdb re-called the 5' RACE reads, giving one row per CDR3 protein. The sample includes 980,000 or so distinct CDR3 sequences, about 48% of them seen just once. CDR3 size: 15 residues. Germline CDR1 reads SEHNR; CDR2 reads FQNEAQ (reference sequence). Trimming stripped 4 bases from V and 0 bases from J, with 10 bases between. Russia was home to the donors, healthy Caucasian individuals aged roughly 6 to 95. General study results and limits: With donor CMV status unknown, expanded clonotype changes were possibly confounded.

On this clonotype itself: The antigen remains undetermined.

The sequenced material came from blood. V and J are TRBV7-9 and TRBJ2-4; D is perhaps TRBD2 (5 bases). The receptor's source is a man aged 25-40 years in good health. For the CDR3, the DNA is TGTGCCAGCAGCTCCACGACTAAAGCCAAAAACATTCAGTACTTC. Protein: CASSSTTKAKNIQYF.